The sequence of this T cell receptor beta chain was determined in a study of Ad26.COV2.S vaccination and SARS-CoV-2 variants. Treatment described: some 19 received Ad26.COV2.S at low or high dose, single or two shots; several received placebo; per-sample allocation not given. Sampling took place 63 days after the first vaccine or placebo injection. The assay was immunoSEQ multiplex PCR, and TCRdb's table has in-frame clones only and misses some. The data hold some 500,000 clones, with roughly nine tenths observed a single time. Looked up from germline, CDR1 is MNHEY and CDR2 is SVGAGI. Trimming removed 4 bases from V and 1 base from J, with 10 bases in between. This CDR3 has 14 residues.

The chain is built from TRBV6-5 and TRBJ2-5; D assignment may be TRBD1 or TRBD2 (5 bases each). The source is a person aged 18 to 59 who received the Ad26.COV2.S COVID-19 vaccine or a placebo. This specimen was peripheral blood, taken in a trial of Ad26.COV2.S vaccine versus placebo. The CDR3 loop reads CASSSWGTQETQYF. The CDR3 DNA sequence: TGTGCCAGCAGTTCCTGGGGGACCCAAGAGACCCAGTACTTC.